These T cell receptor beta chains were read from a single sample in a study of T cells after posttransplantation cyclophosphamide. The table came from immunoSEQ multiplex PCR; TCRdb's copy has only in-frame clones and leaves some out. The sample lists 14,000 or so clones, none appearing once, the ten largest making up roughly 24%. The source material was PBMCs, sampled approximately 1,200 days after allogeneic stem cell transplant with posttransplant cyclophosphamide. These receptors were obtained from a female patient aged 40-50 years who received an allogeneic stem cell transplant from a related donor, was CMV-positive, and had no GVHD. Some T cells may have come from the graft donor. CDR3s include the opening cysteine and the closing phenylalanine or tryptophan. The D gene is left open where the match is weak. Expanded clones are given a class, and other clones once, few, many or no size at all.

TRBJ1-3 | few | TRBV4-3 | - | CASSQDLPETGNTIYF | TGCGCCAGCAGCCAAGATTTACCAGAAACTGGAAACACCATATATTTT
TRBJ2-1 | many | TRBV29-1 | - | CSAQTTRGRAYNEQFF | TGCAGCGCCCAGACGACTAGGGGGCGGGCCTACAATGAGCAGTTCTTC
TRBJ1-6 | - | TRBV9 | - | CASSVGQFGSPLHF | TGTGCCAGCAGCGTCGGACAGTTCGGTTCACCCCTCCACTTT
TRBJ1-1 | many | TRBV6-5 | - | CASSYSGSTEAFF | TGTGCCAGCAGTTACTCAGGGAGTACTGAAGCTTTCTTT
TRBJ1-6 | many | TRBV5-4 | TRBD1 | CASSPFPGQGDSPLHF | TGTGCCAGCAGCCCATTCCCGGGACAGGGTGATTCACCCCTCCACTTT
TRBJ2-3 | many | TRBV7-3 | - | CASSPTRFHTDTQYF | TGTGCCAGCAGCCCAACGAGATTCCACACAGATACGCAGTATTTT
TRBJ2-5 | many | TRBV2 | - | CATSEETQYF | TGTGCCACCTCAGAAGAGACCCAGTACTTC
TRBJ2-7 | few | TRBV5-6 | - | CASSSMTVFYEQYF | TGTGCCAGCAGCTCCATGACAGTGTTCTACGAGCAGTACTTC
TRBJ2-3 | many | TRBV9 | TRBD2 | CASSVETSAGTQYF | TGTGCCAGCAGCGTAGAGACTAGCGCCGGTACGCAGTATTTT
TRBJ2-7 | - | TRBV6-5 | - | CASKRQGGSYEQYF | TGTGCCAGCAAACGACAGGGAGGATCCTACGAGCAGTACTTC
TRBJ2-3 | many | TRBV18 | - | CASSPGSADTQYF | TGTGCCAGCTCACCAGGGAGTGCAGATACGCAGTATTTT
TRBJ2-2 | many | TRBV19 | - | CASISSGQRFTGELFF | TGTGCCAGTATATCATCTGGACAACGCTTCACCGGGGAGCTGTTTTTT
TRBJ2-5 | many | TRBV4-1 | - | CASSQVSNGGWETQYF | TGCGCCAGCAGCCAAGTATCTAATGGGGGGTGGGAGACCCAGTACTTC
TRBJ2-5 | - | TRBV29-1 | TRBD1 | CSVVGDSLGNEKAQYF | TGCAGCGTTGTAGGGGACAGCCTTGGAAACGAGAAGGCCCAGTACTTC
TRBJ2-7 | - | TRBV7-9 | TRBD1 | CASDRDSYEQYF | TGTGCCAGCGACAGGGACTCCTACGAGCAGTACTTC
TRBJ1-2 | - | TRBV29-1 | - | CSVEMTRGDGYTF | TGCAGCGTTGAGATGACTCGAGGAGATGGCTACACCTTC
TRBJ2-1 | few | TRBV6-6 | TRBD1 | CASRIGTGAYNEQFF | TGTGCCAGCAGGATCGGGACAGGGGCGTACAATGAGCAGTTCTTC
TRBJ1-6 | few | TRBV5-1 | - | CASSLEIQGNSPLHF | TGCGCCAGCAGCTTAGAAATCCAGGGCAATTCACCCCTCCACTTT
TRBJ2-7 | many | TRBV29-1 | TRBD1 | CSVERTGGGSEQYF | TGCAGCGTTGAAAGGACAGGGGGAGGGTCCGAGCAGTACTTC
TRBJ1-3 | - | TRBV7-7 | TRBD1 | CASRATTGSGNTIYF | TGTGCTAGCAGGGCTACGACAGGGTCTGGAAACACCATATATTTT
TRBJ2-1 | many | TRBV19 | TRBD1 | CASSSAPGGAYNEQFF | TGTGCCAGTAGTAGCGCGCCAGGGGGCGCTTACAATGAGCAGTTCTTC
TRBJ2-7 | many | TRBV4-1 | TRBD1 | CASRLDRTSYEQYF | TGCGCCAGCAGGCTGGACAGGACTTCCTACGAGCAGTACTTC
TRBJ2-3 | many | TRBV2 | TRBD2 | CATPKLAGVTDTQYF | TGTGCCACCCCCAAACTAGCGGGAGTCACAGATACGCAGTATTTT
TRBJ1-1 | many | TRBV7-2 | - | CASSLTGRNTEAFF | TGTGCCAGCAGCTTGACCGGGAGAAACACTGAAGCTTTCTTT
TRBJ2-2 | many | TRBV6-1 | - | CASKDQGSNTGELFF | TGTGCCAGCAAAGATCAGGGGTCGAACACCGGGGAGCTGTTTTTT
TRBJ1-1 | many | TRBV27 | - | CASSSGGLNTEAFF | TGTGCCAGCAGTTCAGGTGGGTTGAACACTGAAGCTTTCTTT
TRBJ2-4 | few | TRBV5-6 | TRBD1 | CASSWTGTDIQYF | TGTGCCAGCAGCTGGACAGGGACGGACATTCAGTACTTC
TRBJ2-5 | - | TRBV7-9 | - | CASSLAGRGETQYF | TGTGCCAGCAGCTTAGCCGGCAGGGGTGAGACCCAGTACTTC
TRBJ2-3 | - | TRBV5-6 | TRBD1 | CASSPGPGTDAQYF | TGTGCCAGCAGCCCGGGGCCGGGGACAGATGCGCAGTATTTT
TRBJ2-2 | many | TRBV7-6 | TRBD2 | CASSPRERGITGELFF | TGTGCCAGCAGCCCGAGGGAGCGGGGGATAACCGGGGAGCTGTTTTTT
TRBJ2-7 | - | TRBV6-1 | - | CASSDTLQGYEQYF | TGTGCCAGCAGTGACACCCTTCAGGGCTACGAGCAGTACTTC
TRBJ2-3 | few | TRBV29-1 | - | CSVEGATDTQYF | TGCAGCGTTGAGGGAGCCACAGATACGCAGTATTTT
TRBJ2-4 | many | TRBV11-2 | - | CASSPPDRSLLAKNIQYF | TGTGCCAGCAGCCCCCCCGACAGGTCCCTTCTAGCCAAAAACATTCAGTACTTC
TRBJ2-2 | many | TRBV4-3 | TRBD2 | CASSQVGRGRNTGELFF | TGCGCCAGCAGCCAAGTAGGGCGCGGGAGGAACACCGGGGAGCTGTTTTTT
TRBJ1-1 | many | TRBV13 | TRBD1 | CASSPGTGEAFF | TGTGCCAGCAGCCCGGGGACAGGGGAAGCTTTCTTT
TRBJ2-7 | - | TRBV15 | TRBD1 | CATSRVMGTGAHEQYF | TGTGCCACCAGCAGAGTCATGGGGACAGGGGCCCACGAGCAGTACTTC
TRBJ2-7 | - | TRBV9 | - | CASSEAHTGINYEQYF | TGTGCCAGCAGTGAAGCGCACACGGGGATAAACTACGAGCAGTACTTC
TRBJ2-1 | many | TRBV7-9 | - | CASSEPWNDRSYNEQFF | TGTGCCAGCAGCGAGCCCTGGAATGACAGGTCCTACAATGAGCAGTTCTTC
TRBJ2-1 | - | TRBV5-1 | TRBD2 | CASSLAGNEQFF | TGCGCCAGCAGCTTAGCGGGGAATGAGCAGTTCTTC
TRBJ2-7 | - | TRBV9 | TRBD1 | CASIFRQGTAYEQYF | TGTGCCAGTATTTTCAGACAGGGGACGGCCTACGAGCAGTACTTC
TRBJ2-1 | - | TRBV2 | - | CASSEQGLNEQFF | TGTGCCAGCAGTGAACAGGGGCTCAATGAGCAGTTCTTC
TRBJ1-5 | medium-sized | TRBV19 | - | CASSQGYSNQPQHF | TGTGCCAGTAGCCAGGGATATAGCAATCAGCCCCAGCATTTT
TRBJ2-1 | - | TRBV7-2 | TRBD2 | CASMSGGVEGNEQFF | TGTGCCAGCATGAGCGGGGGGGTGGAAGGTAATGAGCAGTTCTTC
TRBJ1-2 | many | TRBV6-1 | - | CASRPGHTANYGYTF | TGTGCCAGCAGGCCGGGACACACAGCTAACTATGGCTACACCTTC
TRBJ1-1 | few | TRBV27 | - | CASLGTEAFF | TGTGCTAGCCTAGGCACTGAGGCTTTCTTT
TRBJ1-2 | many | TRBV6-5 | TRBD1 | CASSTDRVLDYGYTF | TGTGCCAGCAGTACCGACAGGGTACTTGACTATGGCTACACCTTC
TRBJ2-1 | many | TRBV7-9 | TRBD1 | CASSPRQGWNEQFF | TGTGCCAGCAGCCCCCGACAGGGTTGGAATGAGCAGTTCTTC
TRBJ2-2 | many | TRBV18 | TRBD1 | CASSLQGLNTGELFF | TGTGCCAGCTCACTACAGGGGTTGAACACCGGGGAGCTGTTTTTT
TRBJ2-2 | many | TRBV7-9 | - | CASSSLGQRAGELFF | TGTGCCAGCAGCTCGCTCGGACAGCGTGCCGGGGAGCTGTTTTTT
TRBJ1-4 | many | TRBV18 | - | CASSPGGTTNEKLFF | TGTGCCAGCTCACCAGGCGGGACAACTAATGAAAAACTGTTTTTT
TRBJ2-1 | few | TRBV4-2 | TRBD2 | CASSRGQLGGARNQRGGLEQFF | TGTGCCAGCAGCCGTGGCCAACTAGGGGGCGCGAGAAACCAGCGGGGGGGCCTTGAGCAGTTCTTC
TRBJ1-2 | many | TRBV5-4 | - | CASRPGGGYFYGYTF | TGTGCCAGCCGGCCGGGCGGGGGCTATTTCTATGGCTACACCTTC
TRBJ2-3 | many | TRBV18 | TRBD2 | CASSPSAGSEAVTHTQYF | TGTGCCAGCTCACCATCAGCGGGGAGTGAAGCAGTCACACATACGCAGTATTTT
TRBJ1-6 | many | TRBV28 | - | CASSFAGATNSPLHF | TGTGCCAGCAGTTTCGCAGGGGCAACTAATTCACCCCTCCACTTT
TRBJ1-2 | - | TRBV7-2 | TRBD1 | CASSGTGGGYTF | TGTGCCAGCAGCGGGACAGGGGGCGGCTACACCTTC
TRBJ1-4 | many | TRBV6-5 | - | CASRLPGQGEKLFF | TGTGCCAGCAGACTACCGGGACAAGGGGAGAAACTGTTTTTT
TRBJ1-6 | many | TRBV2 | - | CASSYQGNSPLHF | TGTGCCAGCAGTTATCAGGGTAATTCACCCCTCCACTTT
TRBJ2-7 | few | TRBV21-1 | - | CASSSQGLAPYEQYF | TGTGCCAGCAGCTCCCAAGGACTAGCCCCCTACGAGCAGTACTTC